This section outlines one T cell receptor (beta chain) sequence together with its context. Its antigen is currently unknown. The data derive from a study of regulatory T cells in long-lasting Graves disease. Points from the study as a whole: Comparison showed that persistent patients shared more public clonotypes (roughly 2,700) than new patients (roughly 970).

Arm-PCR of CDR3 regions and iRepertoire HTBI primers were the basis on which TCR beta libraries were built. Original data processing: Spanning all samples, the identified segments comprised roughly 66 TRBV and around 13 TRBJ. MiXCR was run by TCRdb on the multiplex PCR reads, yielding one entry per CDR3 protein. The V and J calls, along with clone size, are taken from TCRdb and not from the paper's own processing. The sample has 350,000 to 400,000 distinct CDR3 sequences; 15% to 17% are singletons. Time point here: newly diagnosed GD, antithyroid drugs for less than 3 months. The TCR library was prepared using RNA isolated from PBMCs. Losses at the gene ends were 6 bases for V and 12 bases for J; bases not matched to a gene: 23. The CDR3 is made up of 17 amino acids. Germline CDR1 and CDR2: LNHDA and SQIVND (reference sequence).

Sample: peripheral blood mononuclear cells (PBMCs), taken at new diagnosis, from a patient treated with antithyroid drugs. The chain links TRBV19 to TRBJ1-2, with 9 positions matching TRBD1. The TCR originated in a female donor with Graves disease. CDR3 bases: TGTGCCAGTAGCGACCCCGGGACAGGGCCCGCCCTAGGAGGCCACACCTTC. Its translation is CASSDPGTGPALGGHTF.